Presented here are 27 T cell receptor beta chains from one specimen sequenced in a study of blood T cell repertoires in COVID-19. Method: immunoSEQ multiplex PCR; TCRdb's copy keeps in-frame clones and lacks some. In the table there are about 96,000 clones, around 85% of which are singletons. Sequencing used peripheral blood. These receptors were taken from a woman aged 55-75 years with acute or convalescent COVID-19.

The rearrangement uses TRBV3-1 (or the pseudogene TRBV3-2) and TRBJ2-2, with TRBD1 identical over 12 bases. V lost 3 bases and J lost 7; bases outside the gene matches: 12. Per the germline V gene, CDR1 is LGHDT and CDR2 is YNNKEL (reference sequence). This CDR3 contains 18 residues. The CDR3 region has the DNA TGTGCCAGCAGCCATCCCCCCGGGACAGGGGGCCTCGGCGGGGAGCTGTTTTTT. This translates into CASSHPPGTGGLGGELFF.

A word on this clone: One end of the junction is discordant with germline, which a read error may explain. The V gene is TRBV7-7, the J gene TRBJ2-7; 8 nucleotides match TRBD1. CDR1 and CDR2 (germline): SSHAT, FNYEAQ (reference sequence). CDR3 size: 15 residues. CDR3: CASSVDRGRGYEQYF. The CDR3, as DNA: TGTGCTAGCAGCGTTGACAGGGGAAGAGGTTACGAGCAGTACTTC.

This chain connects TRBV2 to TRBJ2-7; D remains unclear. Germline lookup yields CDR1 SNHLY and CDR2 FYNNEI. Trimming left V 5 bases short and J 0 bases short, with 5 bases between. The CDR3 is 12 amino acids. DNA for the CDR3: TGTGCCAGCAGTCTAAGCTCCTACGAGCAGTACTTC. As protein: CASSLSSYEQYF.

Of note for this clone: A much larger clone lies a single base off, so this may be a read error. The chain is built from TRBV11-2 and TRBJ2-2; TRBD1 matches 7 bases. V was pared by 5 bases and J by 3 bases, with 3 bases of the junction left unmatched. Germline V lookup: CDR1 SGHAT, CDR2 FQNNGV. CDR3 length equals 14 residues. CDR3 amino acids: CASSRGQYTGELFF. CDR3 sequence (DNA): TGTGCCAGCAGCAGGGGACAGTACACCGGGGAGCTGTTTTTT.

This sequence joins TRBV6-5 and TRBJ1-5; possibly TRBD1 for D (5 bases). This CDR3 has 14 amino acids. From germline, CDR1 is MNHEY and CDR2 SVGAGI. Deletions cut 2 bases from V and 5 bases from J, with 10 bases between. The CDR3 sequence is CASSYLGGDQPQHF. The CDR3 DNA follows: TGTGCCAGCAGTTACCTGGGGGGTGATCAGCCCCAGCATTTT.

The V gene is TRBV2, the J gene TRBJ1-2; maybe TRBD1 (6 bases). The germline V gene encodes CDR1 SNHLY and CDR2 FYNNEI. There are 13 residues in the CDR3. Trimming pared 4 bases from V and 8 bases from J, leaving 14 bases between. Here the CDR3 reads CASSGGGAKGYTF. The CDR3 DNA reads TGTGCCAGCAGTGGAGGGGGGGCGAAAGGCTACACCTTC.

The chain employs TRBV18 and TRBJ2-5; D is unclear. This CDR3 has 14 residues. Per the germline V gene, CDR1 is KGHSH and CDR2 is LQKENI. Trimming shortened V by 2 bases and J by 0 bases, and 7 bases separated the two germline ends. In DNA, the CDR3 is TGTGCCAGCTCACCAGGCAGTTACCAAGAGACCCAGTACTTC. This codes for CASSPGSYQETQYF.

The chain couples TRBV5-1 to TRBJ1-1, with TRBD1 matching 9 bases. The CDR3 runs 17 residues. CDR1 and CDR2 from the germline V gene are SGHRS and YFSETQ. The V segment lost 0 bases and the J segment 5 bases; nucleotides outside the gene matches: 11. The CDR3 bases are TGCGCCAGCAGCTTGGAGGATTATAACAGGGGGCGTACTGAAGCTTTCTTT. Protein: CASSLEDYNRGRTEAFF.

The J gene is TRBJ2-1, the V gene TRBV7-2, with TRBD2 matching over 9 bases. Germline V CDR1 and CDR2: SGHTA, FQGNSA. The ends lost 0 bases at V and 6 bases at J; junction bases unmatched: 6. The CDR3 consists of 16 residues. The CDR3 DNA reads as TGTGCCAGCAGCTTAGCGTTTAGCGGGGGCCTCAATGAGCAGTTCTTC. It yields the protein CASSLAFSGGLNEQFF.

The V call is TRBV6-6, the J call TRBJ2-2; 9 nucleotides match TRBD1. V lost 6 bases to trimming and J lost 6 bases; unmatched junction nucleotides: 11. This CDR3 is 16 amino acids long. Germline V gene lookup returns CDR1 MNHNY and CDR2 SVGAGI (reference sequence). CDR3 DNA sequence: TGTGCCAGCAGGGATCACAGGGGGCGCAATTCCGGGGAGCTGTTTTTT. It specifies CASRDHRGRNSGELFF.

The CDR3 protein is CASSSEGGTQYF. DNA of the CDR3: TGCGCCAGCAGTTCCGAAGGAGGGACCCAGTACTTC. The chain has TRBV5-1 and TRBJ2-5; the D gene is possibly TRBD2 (5 bases). V lost 5 bases, J lost 7 bases, and 12 bases lay in between. Germline CDR1 SGHRS, CDR2 YFSETQ. The CDR3 is 12 residues long.

The chain joins TRBV6-2 or TRBV6-3 to TRBJ2-5; 9 bases fit TRBD1. V trimming: 2 bases; J trimming: 12 bases; junction bases outside the gene matches: 4. There are 12 residues in the CDR3. The germline V gene has CDR1 MNHEY and CDR2 SVGEGT. Here the CDR3 DNA reads TGTGCCAGCAGTTACGACAGGGGGGTAAAGTACTTC. Translating it yields CASSYDRGVKYF.

The genes are TRBV15 and TRBJ1-1; D remains ambiguous. This CDR3 spans 13 amino acids. Germline loops: CDR1 LNHNV, CDR2 YYDKDF (reference sequence). Trimming removed 4 bases at V and 3 bases at J, with 9 bases between. In DNA, the CDR3 is TGTGCCACCAGCATGCGCGGCGACACTGAAGCTTTCTTT. Encoded protein: CATSMRGDTEAFF.

This rearrangement joins TRBV7-2 to TRBJ1-6, with D possibly TRBD1 on 6 matching bases. Per the germline V gene, CDR1 is SGHTA and CDR2 is FQGNSA. Trimming cost V 2 bases and J 10 bases, with 15 bases left between them. CDR3 length: 15 amino acids. The chain's CDR3 is CASSLTTGNRSPLHF. The CDR3 DNA reads as TGTGCCAGCAGCTTAACAACAGGGAATCGCTCACCCCTCCACTTT.

V and J are TRBV28 and TRBJ1-5; D is perhaps TRBD1 (5 bases). CDR1 and CDR2 (germline): MDHEN, SYDVKM. The CDR3 spans 14 residues. Trimming shortened V by 2 bases and J by 7 bases, and 12 bases separated the two germline ends. The CDR3 protein is CASSLGGKAQPQHF. The CDR3, as DNA: TGTGCCAGCAGTTTAGGGGGGAAGGCACAGCCCCAGCATTTT.

This chain joins TRBV7-3 and TRBJ2-2, with D maybe TRBD2 (6 bases). Germline V CDR1 and CDR2: SGHTA, FQGTGA. The CDR3 spans 13 residues. V dropped 6 bases and J dropped 7 bases, with 12 bases sitting between them. CDR3 residues: CASRGQGGGELFF. For the CDR3, the DNA is TGTGCCAGCAGGGGTCAGGGAGGCGGGGAGCTGTTTTTT. The full variable domain, rest sourced from reference TRBV7-3 and TRBJ2-2, is GAGVSQTPSNKVTEKGKYVELRCDPISGHTALYWYRQSLGQGPEFLIYFQGTGAADDSGLPNDRFFAVRPEGSVSTLKIQRTERGDSAVYLCASRGQGGGELFFGEGSRLTVL.

The chain is built from TRBV20-1 and TRBJ1-4; D is perhaps TRBD1 (6 bases). The length of the CDR3 is 13 residues. Looked up from germline, CDR1 is DFQATT and CDR2 is SNEGSKA (reference sequence). The ends were cut back, 3 bases at V and 7 bases at J, with 12 bases in the middle. CDR3 protein: CSASKGVREKLFF. The DNA of the CDR3 is TGCAGTGCTAGTAAGGGGGTCCGTGAAAAACTGTTTTTT.

The rearrangement links TRBV19 to TRBJ1-1; 8 bases line up with TRBD1. The germline V gene encodes CDR1 LNHDA and CDR2 SQIVND (reference sequence). The CDR3 covers 16 residues. Trimming cost V 4 bases and J 2 bases; bases outside gene matches: 9. This CDR3 reads CASSTQGAHFNTEAFF. As DNA, the CDR3 is TGTGCCAGTAGTACCCAGGGGGCGCATTTCAACACTGAAGCTTTCTTT. Full variable domain (remainder filled in from reference TRBV19 and TRBJ1-1): DGGITQSPKYLFRKEGQNVTLSCEQNLNHDAMYWYRQDPGQGLRLIYYSQIVNDFQKGDIAEGYSVSREKKESFPLTVTSAQKNPTAFYLCASSTQGAHFNTEAFFGQGTRLTVV.

This clone was counted only a few times. The chain links TRBV12-3 or TRBV12-4 to TRBJ2-7; weak D call: TRBD2 (6 bases). Trimming took off 5 bases at V and 10 bases at J, with 18 bases between the two ends. This CDR3 is 13 amino acids long. CDR3 DNA: TGTGCCAGCAGTCAGAGACCGGGACTTCGTCAGTACTTC. It specifies CASSQRPGLRQYF.

In this sample, this clone turned up once. The rearrangement links TRBV6-5 to TRBJ2-2; 16 nucleotides align to TRBD2. Germline V CDR1 and CDR2: MNHEY, SVGAGI. V gave up 6 bases and J gave up 6 bases; unmatched junction bases: 1. The CDR3 covers 15 residues. The CDR3 sequence is CASRGLAGGAGELFF. CDR3 DNA: TGTGCCAGCAGGGGACTAGCGGGGGGGGCCGGGGAGCTGTTTTTT.

This clone turned up a few times. As DNA, the CDR3 is TGTGCCAGCAGTCGACTGGTGCGGGGGCGGAGGGGTAGCAATCAGCCCCAGCATTTT. Its translation is CASSRLVRGRRGSNQPQHF. The chain combines TRBV2 with TRBJ1-5; possibly TRBD1 for D (6 bases). Germline V CDR1 and CDR2: SNHLY, FYNNEI. The V end was cut by 5 bases, the J end by 0 bases, with 23 bases between. The CDR3 has 19 amino acids. The variable domain in full, completed from reference TRBV2 and TRBJ1-5, reads EPEVTQTPSHQVTQMGQEVILRCVPISNHLYFYWYRQILGQKVEFLVSFYNNEISEKSEIFDDQFSVERPDGSNFTLKIRSTKLEDSAMYFCASSRLVRGRRGSNQPQHFGDGTRLSIL.

The chain recombines TRBV9 with TRBJ2-1, with TRBD2 matching over 7 bases. The V gene end was trimmed by 2 bases and the J gene end by 3 bases; junction bases not matched to a gene: 5. The CDR3 length is 15 residues. Germline-derived CDR1 and CDR2 are SGDLS and YYNGEE. The CDR3 reads CASSVGTNIYNEQFF. In DNA form, the CDR3 reads TGTGCCAGCAGCGTTGGGACTAACATCTACAATGAGCAGTTCTTC.

The chain combines TRBV27 with TRBJ1-5, with D possibly being TRBD1 (6 bases). The CDR3 contains 15 residues. With 3 bases removed from V and 4 bases from J, the gap between germline ends came to 13 bases. Germline CDR1 reads MNHEY; CDR2 reads SMNVEV (reference sequence). This CDR3 is CASSFAGALNQPQHF. CDR3 DNA: TGTGCCAGCAGTTTCGCAGGGGCCCTAAATCAGCCCCAGCATTTT.

The chain recombines TRBV12-5 with TRBJ2-7, with TRBD2 identical over 11 bases. This CDR3 region has 15 residues. From germline, CDR1 is LGHNT and CDR2 FRNRAP. V was clipped by 6 bases and J by 0 bases; unmatched bases: 4. The CDR3 loop is CASGRGTSGSYEQYF. The CDR3 DNA sequence: TGTGCTAGTGGACGCGGGACTAGCGGCTCCTACGAGCAGTACTTC.

The chain recombines TRBV2 with TRBJ1-1; 9 bases fit TRBD1. J lost 6 bases, V lost 5 bases, and 7 bases had no gene match. Germline V gene lookup returns CDR1 SNHLY and CDR2 FYNNEI. The CDR3 loop spans 14 amino acids. The chain's CDR3 is CASSYRGRGAEAFF. As DNA, the CDR3 is TGTGCCAGCAGTTACAGGGGGCGCGGAGCTGAAGCTTTCTTT.

The chain links TRBV29-1 to TRBJ2-5; 9 bases are shared with TRBD1. With V trimmed by 7 bases and J by 2 bases, 2 bases remained unmatched. Germline values: CDR1 SQVTM, CDR2 ANQGSEA. The CDR3 has 12 amino acids. Here the CDR3 reads CSADRGQETQYF. CDR3 in DNA: TGCAGCGCCGACAGGGGGCAAGAGACCCAGTACTTC.

A single count supports this clone. The rearrangement uses TRBV28 and TRBJ1-4; unclear D gene. CDR1 MDHEN and CDR2 SYDVKM come from the germline V gene. Trimming cost V 3 bases and J 7 bases, with 12 bases left between them. CDR3 length: 14 amino acids. The CDR3 region has the DNA TGTGCCAGCAGTTTTACGGGCGGGATTGAAAAACTGTTTTTT. Amino acids: CASSFTGGIEKLFF. The full variable domain, with the rest looked up from reference TRBV28 and TRBJ1-4, is DVKVTQSSRYLVKRTGEKVFLECVQDMDHENMFWYRQDPGLGLRLIYFSYDVKMKEKGDIPEGYSVSREKKERFSLILESASTNQTSMYLCASSFTGGIEKLFFGSGTQLSVL.